This TCR beta chain was retrieved from a study of T cell responses to AZD1222 COVID-19 vaccine. On this clone: The target antigen is unknown.

CDR3 length: 21 residues. TCRdb keeps only in-frame clones here, not all; method: immunoSEQ multiplex PCR. This sample has approximately 160,000 clones; 85% to 95% occur once, and the top ten carry less than 5.5%. Whole-study results and caveats: Unmutated regions of variants are reportedly targeted by nearly half of spike-specific TCRs.

The sample consisted of peripheral blood, taken on day 0 of AZD1222 vaccination. The J gene is TRBJ2-7, the V gene TRBV12-2. TRBV12-2 is flagged as a pseudogene. The TCR originated in an adult in good health. The CDR3 protein is CASRTPQPAGTKGTQNYEQYF. In DNA, the CDR3 is TGTGCAAGTCGCACTCCCCAACCAGCCGGGACGAAAGGGACCCAGAACTACGAGCAGTACTTC.